The sequence of this T cell receptor beta chain was determined in a study of PD-L1 blockade in urothelial cancer. Assay used: immunoSEQ multiplex PCR; TCRdb lists only in-frame clones, some missing. The top ten hold about 1.6% of the sample, which has about 27,000 clones, 82% seen once. The germline V and J ends were trimmed by 5 bases and 1 base, with 11 bases remaining between them. The CDR3 spans 14 residues. Germline V gene sequence: CDR1 SEHNR, CDR2 FQNEAQ (reference sequence). Specified time point: peripheral blood 6 weeks after treatment start. The origin of this receptor is a man aged 65 to 79 with urothelial cancer. V gene TRBV7-9 combines with J gene TRBJ1-1; D might be TRBD1 (5 bases). Sequenced here: PBMCs, sampled around atezolizumab (anti-PD-L1) treatment. CDR3 nucleotides: TGTGCCAGCAGCCGCTCGGGGGAGAACACTGAAGCTTTCTTT. This codes for CASSRSGENTEAFF.